One sample yielded the 27 T cell receptor beta chains listed below, sequenced in a study of early T cells in non-severe SARS-CoV-2 infection. TCRdb used MiXCR to reprocess the 5' RACE reads, holding one entry per CDR3 protein. The sample includes about 98,000 distinct CDR3 sequences, around 12% of them seen just once. The material sequenced was whole blood. The receptors were gathered from an adult who was a healthcare worker with PCR-confirmed SARS-CoV-2 infection or an uninfected control (not recorded which).

V and J are TRBV11-2 and TRBJ2-1, with TRBD1 matching over 10 bases. CDR1 SGHAT and CDR2 FQNNGV come from the germline V gene. The CDR3 spans 15 residues. V lost 1 base, J lost 7 bases, and 4 bases stayed unmatched. The CDR3 here is CASSLGDRGQNEQFF. The DNA of the CDR3 is TGTGCCAGCAGCTTAGGAGACAGGGGGCAGAATGAGCAGTTCTTC.

The genes are TRBV20-1 and TRBJ1-2, with D uncertain. Between the trimmed V and J ends, which lost 2 bases and 3 bases, there was a span of 10 bases. Germline V lookup: CDR1 DFQATT, CDR2 SNEGSKA (reference sequence). The CDR3 totals 13 residues. CDR3 nucleotide sequence: TGCAGTGCTAGAAGGGTTTCGGACTATGGCTACACCTTC. Translating it yields CSARRVSDYGYTF.

This clonotype appeared a few times. The genes are TRBV23-1 and TRBJ2-7; possible D gene TRBD2, 5 bases. TRBV23-1 has ORF status, its function being uncertain. This CDR3 has 14 amino acids. Trimming left V 0 bases short and J 5 bases short, with 11 bases between. CDR3 nucleotides: TGCGCCAGCAGTCAATCATCCGGGATGAACGAGCAGTACTTC. Amino acids: CASSQSSGMNEQYF.

The chain uses TRBV9 and TRBJ2-7; the D gene could be TRBD1 or TRBD2 (5 bases each). Trimming stripped 2 bases from V and 6 bases from J, with 15 bases between. CDR3 length equals 14 residues. Germline loops: CDR1 SGDLS, CDR2 YYNGEE. CDR3 region: CASSVGEKSVEQYF. CDR3 DNA sequence: TGTGCCAGCAGCGTGGGGGAAAAGTCCGTCGAGCAGTACTTC.

A few counts support this clonotype. CDR3 nucleotide sequence: TGTGCCAGCAGTTTAGCGCGTGAGCAGTACTTC. The encoded protein is CASSLAREQYF. This chain uses TRBV28 with TRBJ2-7; D is ambiguous. The length of the CDR3 is 11 residues. The V end was cut by 2 bases, the J end by 7 bases, with 6 bases between. Germline V gives CDR1 MDHEN, CDR2 SYDVKM.

This chain uses TRBV2 with TRBJ2-7, with TRBD2 as a possible D gene (5 bases). Germline loops: CDR1 SNHLY, CDR2 FYNNEI. Trimming left V 11 bases short and J 1 base short, with 15 bases between. The CDR3 is 13 residues long. The CDR3 is CARSKADSYEQYF. The CDR3 DNA reads as TGTGCCCGAAGCAAAGCGGATTCCTACGAGCAGTACTTC.

The rearrangement links TRBV9 to TRBJ1-5; D unclear. From germline, CDR1 is SGDLS and CDR2 YYNGEE. Between the trimmed V and J ends, which lost 2 bases and 4 bases, there was a span of 13 bases. This CDR3 has 15 amino acids. The DNA for the CDR3 is TGTGCCAGCAGCGTTTCCCCAAATGTGAATCAGCCCCAGCATTTT. This codes for CASSVSPNVNQPQHF. The variable domain in full, completed from reference TRBV9 and TRBJ1-5, reads DSGVTQTPKHLITATGQRVTLRCSPRSGDLSVYWYQQSLDQGLQFLIQYYNGEERAKGNILERFSAQQFPDLHSELNLSSLELGDSALYFCASSVSPNVNQPQHFGDGTRLSIL.

Ten or more counts support this clonotype. This rearrangement joins TRBV6-2 or TRBV6-3 to TRBJ1-2; D ambiguous. Germline V lookup: CDR1 MNHEY, CDR2 SVGEGT. The ends were cut back, 3 bases at V and 1 base at J, with 9 bases in the middle. The CDR3 spans 14 residues. The CDR3 coding sequence is TGTGCCAGCAGTTATCTCTCCGGTAACTATGGCTACACCTTC. This sequence encodes CASSYLSGNYGYTF.

The sample holds a few counts of this clonotype. The chain is built from TRBV6-1 and TRBJ2-7; 7 nucleotides align to TRBD1. The germline CDR1 and CDR2 sequences are MNHNS and SASEGT. The CDR3 covers 15 residues. V was pared by 0 bases and J by 2 bases, with 4 bases of the junction left unmatched. The CDR3 is CASSEAGTAPYEQYF. The CDR3 DNA reads as TGTGCCAGCAGTGAAGCCGGGACAGCTCCCTACGAGCAGTACTTC.

The J gene is TRBJ2-1, the V gene TRBV2, with D hard to call. V gave up 2 bases and J gave up 10 bases, with 15 bases separating them. Germline V gene data show CDR1 as SNHLY and CDR2 as FYNNEI. This CDR3 comprises 14 residues. As DNA, the CDR3 is TGTGCCAGCAGTGAAAACTTTTCACAGAGAGAGCAGTTCTTC. It encodes CASSENFSQREQFF.

Many counts were recorded for this clonotype. The chain recombines TRBV5-1 with TRBJ1-6; D might be TRBD1 (5 bases). Germline CDR1 and CDR2: SGHRS and YFSETQ. V lost 1 base to trimming and J lost 7 bases, with 9 bases between them. CDR3 length: 14 amino acids. CDR3 loop: CASSLLGDNSPLHF. The CDR3 DNA follows: TGCGCCAGCAGCTTGCTAGGGGACAATTCACCCCTCCACTTT.

This clonotype was recorded many times. V and J are TRBV6-5 and TRBJ1-1, with 9 positions matching TRBD1. Germline trimming cut 4 bases from V and 2 bases from J; bases unmatched to any gene: 8. The germline CDR1 and CDR2 sequences are MNHEY and SVGAGI. CDR3 size: 16 residues. The CDR3 nucleotides read TGTGCCAGCAGTTCGCACAGGGGGCGTGGAAACACTGAAGCTTTCTTT. As protein: CASSSHRGRGNTEAFF.

This clonotype turned up a few times. The genes are TRBV7-9 and TRBJ2-3; 10 bases agree with TRBD2. V lost 5 bases to trimming and J lost 4 bases; unmatched junction nucleotides: 15. The CDR3 runs 18 residues. Germline V CDR1 and CDR2: SEHNR, FQNEAQ (reference sequence). CDR3 sequence reads: CASSPGTSADAVADTQYF. In nucleotides, the CDR3 is TGTGCCAGCAGCCCAGGGACTAGCGCCGACGCAGTCGCAGATACGCAGTATTTT.

With regard to this clonotype: A junction end diverges from the germline sequence, so it may reflect a read error. V gene TRBV20-1 combines with J gene TRBJ2-7, with unresolved D. Germline V gene lookup returns CDR1 DFQATT and CDR2 SNEGSKA (reference sequence). The CDR3 covers 12 residues. The CDR3 nucleotides read TGCAGTGCCAGAGTCCAAAACTACGAGCAGTACTTC. Protein sequence: CSARVQNYEQYF.

The chain couples TRBV13 to TRBJ1-6, with D unresolved. Germline-derived CDR1 and CDR2 are PRHDT and FYEKMQ (reference sequence). Trimming stripped 6 bases from V and 8 bases from J, with 8 bases between. This CDR3 is 12 amino acids long. The CDR3 DNA sequence: TGTGCCAGCAGTAGGGTGGATTCACCCCTCCACTTT. It yields the protein CASSRVDSPLHF.

The rearrangement links TRBV7-8 to TRBJ2-1, with 9 positions matching TRBD2. CDR3 length: 17 residues. The germline V gene has CDR1 SGHVS and CDR2 FQNEAQ. The V segment lost 2 bases and the J segment 3 bases; nucleotides outside the gene matches: 8. The CDR3 loop is CASSLPRRLAVYNEQFF. The DNA for the CDR3 is TGTGCCAGCAGCTTACCGCGGAGACTAGCGGTCTACAATGAGCAGTTCTTC.

The table lists this clonotype with many counts. The DNA of the CDR3 is TGTGCCATCAGTGAGTCGACTAGCGGGAAAAACGAGCAGTACTTC. It yields the protein CAISESTSGKNEQYF. The chain joins TRBV10-3 to TRBJ2-7; 11 bases map to TRBD2. Germline V lookup: CDR1 ENHRY, CDR2 SYGVKD. V trimming: 0 bases; J trimming: 5 bases; junction bases outside the gene matches: 3. CDR3 length: 15 residues.

Many counts were recorded for this clonotype. The chain is built from TRBV7-9 and TRBJ2-5; the D gene is possibly TRBD1 (5 bases). Per germline, CDR1 SEHNR and CDR2 FQNEAQ (reference sequence). There are 16 residues in the CDR3. The ends were cut back, 4 bases at V and 4 bases at J, with 19 bases in the middle. DNA for the CDR3: TGTGCCAGCAGCTCCATTCTGCTTCAGGGAACAGAGACCCAGTACTTC. Translation gives CASSSILLQGTETQYF.

The table lists this clonotype with many counts. This chain connects TRBV18 to TRBJ2-7; D perhaps matches TRBD2 (6 bases). The CDR3 has 14 amino acids. CDR1 and CDR2 (germline): KGHSH, LQKENI. V lost 6 bases, J lost 5 bases, and 17 bases lay in between. CDR3 sequence (DNA): TGTGCCAGCTCCCTCGGGACTCCGCCTGACGAGCAGTACTTC. As protein: CASSLGTPPDEQYF.

This clonotype was counted ten times or more. One junction end disagrees with the germline gene, perhaps due to a read error. The chain uses TRBV27 and TRBJ2-1; TRBD2 matches at 8 bases. This CDR3 spans 15 amino acids. Germline V gives CDR1 MNHEY, CDR2 SMNVEV (reference sequence). CDR3 DNA sequence: TGTGCCAGCAGTCTCGTCGGGACTAGACCACAAGAGATGCTCTTC. It specifies CASSLVGTRPQEMLF.

This clonotype was recorded a few times. The chain combines TRBV24-1 with TRBJ2-7; D possibly corresponds to TRBD1 (5 bases). V lost 5 bases, J lost 4 bases, and 11 bases lay in between. The V gene's germline CDR1 is KGHDR and CDR2 SFDVKD. The CDR3 is made up of 13 amino acids. CDR3 region: CATSGLTDYEQYF. The CDR3 DNA follows: TGTGCCACCAGTGGTCTGACAGATTACGAGCAGTACTTC.

The chain links TRBV4-1 to TRBJ1-2, with D maybe TRBD1 (5 bases). The CDR3 sequence is 16 residues long. V lost 1 base and J 0 bases, leaving 12 bases between the germline ends. The germline gives CDR1 MGHRA, CDR2 YSYEKL. The CDR3 coding sequence is TGCGCCAGCAGCCAAGTGGAGGGGAGCGCTAACTATGGCTACACCTTC. Its translation: CASSQVEGSANYGYTF.

This clonotype was recorded many times. The chain combines TRBV7-8 with TRBJ2-7; 12 nucleotides line up with TRBD2. CDR3 length: 16 amino acids. J gave up 2 bases and V 5 bases, and 7 bases lay outside the gene matches. Germline lookup yields CDR1 SGHVS and CDR2 FQNEAQ. CDR3 DNA: TGTGCCAGCAGCGAAAAACTAGCGGGAGGTGCCTACGAGCAGTACTTC. Translating it yields CASSEKLAGGAYEQYF.

This clonotype was observed at least ten times. The chain couples TRBV2 to TRBJ2-1; D gene unclear. The CDR3 contains 11 residues. V gave up 7 bases and J gave up 7 bases, with 8 bases separating them. The germline V gene has CDR1 SNHLY and CDR2 FYNNEI. Written as DNA, the CDR3 is TGTGCCAGCACTTACGGAAATGAGCAGTTCTTC. Protein product: CASTYGNEQFF.

In its sample, this clonotype was seen many times. In DNA form, the CDR3 reads TGTGCCAGCAGGGGGGTAGCGGGACACTTCTACAATGAGCAGTTCTTC. This codes for CASRGVAGHFYNEQFF. The chain joins TRBV6-1 to TRBJ2-1; 8 bases fit TRBD2. V was pared by 6 bases and J by 3 bases, with 10 bases of the junction left unmatched. CDR1 and CDR2 from the germline V gene are MNHNS and SASEGT. The CDR3 length is 16 residues.

The rearrangement links TRBV28 to TRBJ2-1; no firm D call. The V gene lost 6 bases and the J gene lost 5 bases, with 8 bases spanning the gap. The germline CDR1 and CDR2 sequences are MDHEN and SYDVKM. The CDR3 is made up of 12 amino acids. CDR3 protein: CASSTRNNEQFF. CDR3 bases: TGTGCCAGCAGCACACGAAACAATGAGCAGTTCTTC.

The table lists this clonotype with many counts. The chain is built from TRBV2 and TRBJ1-1, with D possibly being TRBD1 (5 bases). V was shortened by 5 bases and J by 1 base, with 11 bases between the two germline ends. The CDR3 runs 14 residues. The germline gives CDR1 SNHLY, CDR2 FYNNEI. CDR3 in amino acids: CASSFGATNTEAFF. The CDR3 nucleotides read TGTGCCAGCAGTTTCGGGGCCACGAACACTGAAGCTTTCTTT. The whole variable domain, filled in from reference TRBV2 and TRBJ1-1, reads EPEVTQTPSHQVTQMGQEVILRCVPISNHLYFYWYRQILGQKVEFLVSFYNNEISEKSEIFDDQFSVERPDGSNFTLKIRSTKLEDSAMYFCASSFGATNTEAFFGQGTRLTVV.